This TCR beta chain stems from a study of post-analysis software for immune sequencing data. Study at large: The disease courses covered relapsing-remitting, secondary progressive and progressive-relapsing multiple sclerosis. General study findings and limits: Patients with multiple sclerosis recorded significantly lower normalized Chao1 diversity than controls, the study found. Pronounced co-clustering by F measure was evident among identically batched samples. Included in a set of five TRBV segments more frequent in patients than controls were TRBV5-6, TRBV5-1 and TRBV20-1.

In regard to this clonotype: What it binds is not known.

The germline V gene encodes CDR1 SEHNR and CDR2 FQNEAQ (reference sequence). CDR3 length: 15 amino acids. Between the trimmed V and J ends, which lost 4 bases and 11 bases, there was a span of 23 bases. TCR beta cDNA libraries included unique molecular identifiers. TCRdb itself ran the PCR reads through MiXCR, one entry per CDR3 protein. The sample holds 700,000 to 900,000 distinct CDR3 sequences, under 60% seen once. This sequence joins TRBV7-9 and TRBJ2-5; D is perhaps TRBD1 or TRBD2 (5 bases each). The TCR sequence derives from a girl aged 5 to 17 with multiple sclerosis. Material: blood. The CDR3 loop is CASSSAGTVSGKQYF. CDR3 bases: TGTGCCAGCAGCTCCGCCGGGACGGTCTCTGGGAAGCAGTACTTC. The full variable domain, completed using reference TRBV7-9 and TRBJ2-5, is DTGVSQNPRHKITKRGQNVTFRCDPISEHNRLYWYRQTLGQGPEFLTYFQNEAQLEKSRLLSDRFSAERPKGSFSTLEIQRTEQGDSAMYLCASSSAGTVSGKQYFGPGTRLLVL.